Shown below are 12 T cell receptor beta chains from a single sample sequenced in a study of PD-1 blockade in classical Hodgkin lymphoma. This table comes from immunoSEQ multiplex PCR, and its TCRdb copy is limited to in-frame clones, with some not included. Found here are around 25,000 clones, about 94% of them singletons; the top ten hold less than 5%. The sample's time point: newly diagnosed, previously untreated cHL patient sample. Specimen: peripheral blood mononuclear cells (PBMCs). The receptors here all came from a human donor with classical Hodgkin lymphoma.

This clone is a singleton in its sample. V is TRBV5-1 and J is TRBJ2-2; D not resolved. The CDR3 is 14 amino acids. Trimming stripped 0 bases from V and 1 base from J, with 4 bases between. Germline CDR1 reads SGHRS; CDR2 reads YFSETQ. The DNA for the CDR3 is TGCGCCAGCAGCTTGGGTGTGAACACCGGGGAGCTGTTTTTT. It yields the protein CASSLGVNTGELFF.

The rearrangement uses TRBV28 and TRBJ2-7; D gene unclear. Trimming cost V 2 bases and J 1 base, with 6 bases left between them. This CDR3 is built from 13 residues. From germline, CDR1 is MDHEN and CDR2 SYDVKM. The CDR3 nucleotides read TGTGCCAGCAGTTTAGTCAGGTCCTACGAGCAGTACTTC. Encoded protein: CASSLVRSYEQYF.

The chain joins TRBV7-2 to TRBJ1-6; the match to TRBD1 covers 8 bases. The CDR3 loop spans 15 amino acids. The germline V gene has CDR1 SGHTA and CDR2 FQGNSA. V was pared by 3 bases and J by 10 bases, with 8 bases of the junction left unmatched. The CDR3 DNA reads as TGTGCCAGCAGCTTGGGACAGGCGGAGATGTCACCCCTCCACTTT. Its protein product is CASSLGQAEMSPLHF.

This chain connects TRBV5-1 to TRBJ2-2; 7 nucleotides agree with TRBD2. CDR1 is SGHRS and CDR2 is YFSETQ in the germline V gene. The CDR3 covers 14 residues. J gave up 5 bases and V 3 bases, and 4 bases lay outside the gene matches. CDR3 sequence: CASSSRAGTGELFF. The CDR3 region has the DNA TGCGCCAGCAGCTCTAGAGCGGGGACCGGGGAGCTGTTTTTT.

The chain links TRBV15 to TRBJ1-2; 7 bases match TRBD1. J was trimmed by 6 bases and V by 1 base; bases with no gene match: 8. The CDR3 totals 15 residues. From germline, CDR1 is LNHNV and CDR2 YYDKDF (reference sequence). The chain's CDR3 is CATSRAPTGEDGYTF. In DNA form, the CDR3 reads TGTGCCACCAGCAGAGCCCCTACAGGGGAGGATGGCTACACCTTC. The full variable domain, in which reference TRBV15 and TRBJ1-2 provide the parts outside the CDR3, is DAMVIQNPRYQVTQFGKPVTLSCSQTLNHNVMYWYQQKSSQAPKLLFHYYDKDFNNEADTPDNFQSRRPNTSFCFLDIRSPGLGDTAMYLCATSRAPTGEDGYTFGSGTRLTVV.

CDR3 residues: CASRRGREGYTF. CDR3 DNA sequence: TGTGCCAGCAGACGGGGCCGGGAAGGCTACACCTTC. The chain joins TRBV7-1 to TRBJ1-2; a possible D gene is TRBD1 (5 bases). TRBV7-1 is filed as an ORF, its function uncertain. Trimming cost V 6 bases and J 8 bases, with 13 bases left between them. The CDR3 consists of 12 residues.

The chain joins TRBV6-1 to TRBJ1-1; D is unresolved. CDR1 MNHNS and CDR2 SASEGT come from the germline V gene. Between the trimmed V and J ends, which lost 1 base and 7 bases, there was a span of 10 bases. The CDR3 extends over 13 amino acids. DNA of the CDR3: TGTGCCAGCAGTGAAGGGGGTTACCGTGAAGCTTTCTTT. Translated, it gives CASSEGGYREAFF.

The genes are TRBV4-3 and TRBJ2-7, with 10 bases that match TRBD2. Germline V lookup: CDR1 LGHNA, CDR2 YSLEER. The length of the CDR3 is 15 residues. J was trimmed by 4 bases and V by 1 base; bases with no gene match: 4. The CDR3 DNA sequence: TGCGCCAGCAGCCAAGCAGGGACTAGCGTTTACGAGCAGTACTTC. Amino acids: CASSQAGTSVYEQYF.

CDR3 coding DNA: TGTGCCAGCAGTTTATTGAGGGGGACCCACCAGGGGGCGCGAACTGAAGCTTTCTTT. This sequence encodes CASSLLRGTHQGARTEAFF. The chain carries TRBV27 and TRBJ1-1; 8 nucleotides agree with TRBD1. From germline, CDR1 is MNHEY and CDR2 SMNVEV (reference sequence). Germline trimming cut 1 base from V and 5 bases from J; bases unmatched to any gene: 18. This CDR3 comprises 19 residues.

The V and J genes are TRBV7-2 and TRBJ2-3; 9 bases are shared with TRBD1. This CDR3 has 19 amino acids. From germline, CDR1 is SGHTA and CDR2 FQGNSA. V shed 5 bases, J shed 1 base, and the junction held 16 bases outside the gene matches. Written as DNA, the CDR3 is TGTGCCAGCAGCCCGCGGTTCCCCTCCGGGACAGGGCGCACAGATACGCAGTATTTT. The encoded protein is CASSPRFPSGTGRTDTQYF.

CDR3 in amino acids: CASSQEGTGLGEQYF. The CDR3 DNA follows: TGCGCCAGCAGCCAAGAAGGGACAGGGCTGGGCGAGCAGTACTTC. This chain uses TRBV4-1 with TRBJ2-7, with TRBD1 matching over 9 bases. V trimming: 0 bases; J trimming: 6 bases; junction bases outside the gene matches: 6. CDR3 length: 15 residues. Germline CDR1 reads MGHRA; CDR2 reads YSYEKL.

This rearrangement joins TRBV7-1 to TRBJ2-5; the D gene is possibly TRBD2 (6 bases). TRBV7-1 qualifies as an ORF whose function is uncertain. V was shortened by 4 bases and J by 2 bases, with 17 bases between the two germline ends. CDR3 length: 16 residues. The CDR3 DNA is TGTGCCAGCAGCTTAGACGCGGGACTCCATCAAGAGACCCAGTACTTC. It encodes CASSLDAGLHQETQYF.